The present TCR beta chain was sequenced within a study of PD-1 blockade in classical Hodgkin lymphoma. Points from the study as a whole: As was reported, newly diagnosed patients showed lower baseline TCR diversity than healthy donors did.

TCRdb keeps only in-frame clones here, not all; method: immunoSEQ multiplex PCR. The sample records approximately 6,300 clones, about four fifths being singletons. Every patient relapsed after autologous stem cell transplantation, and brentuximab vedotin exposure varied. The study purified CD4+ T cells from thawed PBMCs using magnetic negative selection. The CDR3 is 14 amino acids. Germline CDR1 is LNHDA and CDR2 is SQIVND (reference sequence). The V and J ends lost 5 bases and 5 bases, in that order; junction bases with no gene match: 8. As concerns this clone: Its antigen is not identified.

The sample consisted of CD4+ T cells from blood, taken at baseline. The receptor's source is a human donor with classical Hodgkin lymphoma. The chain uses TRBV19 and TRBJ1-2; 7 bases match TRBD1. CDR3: CASSSTGNGYGYTF. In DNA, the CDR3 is TGTGCCAGTAGTTCGACAGGGAATGGATATGGCTACACCTTC.